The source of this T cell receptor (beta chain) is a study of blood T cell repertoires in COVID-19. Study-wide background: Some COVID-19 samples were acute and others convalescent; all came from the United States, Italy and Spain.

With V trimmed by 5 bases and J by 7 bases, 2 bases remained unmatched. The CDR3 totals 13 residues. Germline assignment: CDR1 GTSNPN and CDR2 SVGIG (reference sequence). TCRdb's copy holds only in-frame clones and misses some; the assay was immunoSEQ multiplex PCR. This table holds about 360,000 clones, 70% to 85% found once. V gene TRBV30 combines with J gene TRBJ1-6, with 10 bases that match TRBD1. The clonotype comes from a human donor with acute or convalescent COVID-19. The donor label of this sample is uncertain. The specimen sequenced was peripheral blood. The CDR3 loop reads CAWGGQGNSPLHF. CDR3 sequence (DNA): TGTGCCTGGGGGGGACAGGGGAATTCACCCCTCCACTTT.